This T cell receptor (beta chain) was captured in a study of blood T cell repertoires in COVID-19. Study-level background: Specimens from acute and convalescent COVID-19 originated in the United States, Italy and Spain.

Germline values: CDR1 MNHEY, CDR2 SMNVEV (reference sequence). V lost 4 bases to trimming and J lost 7 bases, with 14 bases between them. CDR3 size: 14 residues. As handled by the study authors: It was from reference gene primer amplification that nucleated cell counts were estimated. Profiling relied on immunoSEQ multiplex PCR, and the TCRdb table lists in-frame clones only, not all of them. V, J and clone size reflect that table, while D and trimming were determined from the DNA. The table records hundreds of thousands of clones, around 90% of them present only once. The source is a man aged 60-69 years who had recovered from COVID-19. The chain couples TRBV27 to TRBJ1-3, with D maybe TRBD1 (5 bases). The sequenced sample was peripheral blood. CDR3 amino acids: CASSSQGLGNTIYF. The CDR3 coding sequence is TGTGCCAGCAGTTCGCAGGGACTCGGGAACACCATATATTTT.